The 17 T cell receptor beta chains presented below share a single source sample, sequenced in a study of Ad26.COV2.S vaccination and SARS-CoV-2 variants. Treatment given: over 15 received Ad26.COV2.S at low or high dose, single or two shots; about 5 received placebo; per-sample allocation not given. It was on day 63 after the first vaccine or placebo injection that samples were taken. TCRdb keeps only in-frame clones here, not all; method: immunoSEQ multiplex PCR. The sample comprises approximately 340,000 clones, about 88% of which are singletons, and around 3% rests with the top ten. This sample comprised peripheral blood, obtained in a trial of Ad26.COV2.S vaccine versus placebo. Receptors were obtained from a person between 18 and 60 years old who received the Ad26.COV2.S COVID-19 vaccine or a placebo.

The chain joins TRBV5-4 to TRBJ2-6; D uncertain. Trimming left V 4 bases short and J 0 bases short, with 5 bases between. The CDR3 totals 14 residues. CDR1 SGHNT and CDR2 YYREEE come from the germline V gene (reference sequence). The CDR3 DNA reads as TGTGCCAGCAGCCCCAGCTCTGGGGCCAACGTCCTGACTTTC. This codes for CASSPSSGANVLTF.

The rearrangement uses TRBV18 and TRBJ1-1; D might be TRBD1 (5 bases). V lost 6 bases, J lost 1 base, and 18 bases lay in between. Looked up from germline, CDR1 is KGHSH and CDR2 is LQKENI. This CDR3 region has 16 residues. The CDR3 is CASSPNQGRKNTEAFF. CDR3 in DNA: TGTGCCAGCTCCCCAAACCAGGGACGAAAGAACACTGAAGCTTTCTTT.

The V gene is TRBV2, the J gene TRBJ2-7; perhaps TRBD1 as D (5 bases). Germline V lookup: CDR1 SNHLY, CDR2 FYNNEI. The V end was cut by 7 bases, the J end by 4 bases, with 14 bases between. The CDR3 contains 13 residues. CDR3 in DNA: TGTGCCAGCAATGGGGCAGGGCAATACGAGCAGTACTTC. Protein sequence: CASNGAGQYEQYF.

V usage is TRBV6-5 and J usage is TRBJ1-6, with D unresolved. Germline V lookup: CDR1 MNHEY, CDR2 SVGAGI. This CDR3 is 14 amino acids long. V shed 8 bases and J shed 7 bases, with 15 bases lying between them. DNA for the CDR3: TGTGCCAGCTCATGGGGAGGTCGGAATTCACCCCTCCACTTT. Its protein product is CASSWGGRNSPLHF.

In its sample, this clone was seen once. The chain recombines TRBV25-1 with TRBJ1-2; TRBD1 aligns across 7 bases. The CDR3 runs 15 residues. V was pared by 5 bases and J by 3 bases, with 9 bases of the junction left unmatched. In germline, CDR1 is MGHDK, CDR2 SYGVNS. The CDR3 DNA follows: TGTGCCAGCAGTCCGCCCTTAGGACAGGACTATGGCTACACCTTC. Translated, it gives CASSPPLGQDYGYTF.

The table lists this clone with a count of one. The V gene is TRBV6-2 or TRBV6-3, the J gene TRBJ1-5; D is unclear. The CDR3 loop spans 13 amino acids. V shed 4 bases and J shed 0 bases, with 4 bases lying between them. The germline CDR1 and CDR2 sequences are MNHEY and SVGEGT. The CDR3 loop is CASSWDSNQPQHF. The CDR3 DNA follows: TGTGCCAGCAGTTGGGATAGCAATCAGCCCCAGCATTTT.

This clone was detected only once. The chain is built from TRBV7-6 and TRBJ2-1; D gene unclear. V was clipped by 1 base and J by 4 bases, with 8 bases between them. This CDR3 region has 14 residues. The germline gives CDR1 SGHVS, CDR2 FNYEAQ. CDR3 coding DNA: TGTGCCAGCAGCTTAGGTACAGAATACAATGAGCAGTTCTTC. Encoded protein: CASSLGTEYNEQFF.

The J gene is TRBJ2-1, the V gene TRBV27; 9 bases line up with TRBD2. Germline CDR1 is MNHEY and CDR2 is SMNVEV (reference sequence). The CDR3 sequence is 15 residues long. Trimming took 7 bases from V and 7 from J; bases not matched to a gene: 11. The CDR3 DNA reads as TGTGCCAGCATTCCTAGTCTAGCGGGAATAAATGAGCAGTTCTTC. The encoded protein is CASIPSLAGINEQFF.

The rearrangement joins TRBV10-3 to TRBJ2-3; TRBD2 agrees at 13 bases. Germline CDR1 is ENHRY and CDR2 is SYGVKD. This CDR3 comprises 16 residues. V dropped 6 bases and J dropped 0; count of bases not matched to a gene: 3. The CDR3 loop is CAISGTSGESTDTQYF. As DNA, the CDR3 is TGTGCCATCAGCGGGACTAGCGGGGAGAGCACAGATACGCAGTATTTT.

The chain carries TRBV14 and TRBJ2-1, with D unclear. Trimming shortened V by 4 bases and J by 0 bases, and 19 bases separated the two germline ends. Germline loops: CDR1 SGHDN, CDR2 FVKESK. The CDR3 contains 18 residues. The CDR3 DNA follows: TGTGCCAGCAGCCCCCGGCGGCAATTGGGGTTCTCCTACAATGAGCAGTTCTTC. It is translated as CASSPRRQLGFSYNEQFF.

This clone has a handful of counts. V usage is TRBV7-9 and J usage is TRBJ2-7; 8 nucleotides match TRBD2. There are 14 residues in the CDR3. V shed 7 bases, J shed 2 bases, and the junction held 7 bases outside the gene matches. From germline, CDR1 is SEHNR and CDR2 FQNEAQ (reference sequence). CDR3 loop: CASNPRGAPYEQYF. CDR3 in DNA: TGTGCCAGCAACCCGCGGGGGGCTCCCTACGAGCAGTACTTC.

This clone showed up just once. The chain employs TRBV27 and TRBJ1-1, with 7 bases that match TRBD1. Germline lookup yields CDR1 MNHEY and CDR2 SMNVEV (reference sequence). With 3 bases clipped from V and 3 bases from J, the junction kept 4 bases outside the gene matches. The CDR3 consists of 14 residues. The CDR3 here is CASSFTGEDTEAFF. The CDR3 DNA is TGTGCCAGCAGTTTTACAGGGGAGGACACTGAAGCTTTCTTT.

This clone was seen once. The rearrangement joins TRBV9 to TRBJ2-3, with D perhaps TRBD2 (6 bases). V lost 0 bases, J lost 4 bases, and 15 bases lay in between. CDR1 is SGDLS, CDR2 YYNGEE, per germline. The CDR3 totals 16 residues. The CDR3 nucleotides are TGTGCCAGCAGCGTAGATCCCCTCGGGGGTGCAGATACGCAGTATTTT. It yields the protein CASSVDPLGGADTQYF. The complete variable domain, with remaining parts taken from reference TRBV9 and TRBJ2-3, reads DSGVTQTPKHLITATGQRVTLRCSPRSGDLSVYWYQQSLDQGLQFLIQYYNGEERAKGNILERFSAQQFPDLHSELNLSSLELGDSALYFCASSVDPLGGADTQYFGPGTRLTVL.

The chain uses TRBV6-4 and TRBJ1-6; D call uncertain. Germline V gene sequence: CDR1 MRHNA, CDR2 SNTAGT. The CDR3 loop spans 13 amino acids. Trimming took off 3 bases at V and 5 bases at J, with 5 bases between the two ends. The CDR3 nucleotides are TGTGCCAGCAGTGAGAACAATAATTCACCCCTCCACTTT. Protein product: CASSENNNSPLHF.

The V and J genes are TRBV29-1 and TRBJ2-5; TRBD1 matches 7 bases. The CDR3 runs 13 residues. Germline CDR1 is SQVTM and CDR2 is ANQGSEA. V gave up 6 bases and J gave up 4 bases; unmatched junction bases: 8. The CDR3: CSVEVRGRETQYF. DNA of the CDR3: TGCAGCGTGGAGGTTAGGGGGCGAGAGACCCAGTACTTC.

With respect to this clone: Additional DNA sequences in this sample encode the identical CDR3. V gene TRBV9 combines with J gene TRBJ1-2, with unresolved D. CDR3 length equals 13 residues. In germline, CDR1 is SGDLS, CDR2 YYNGEE. V dropped 0 bases and J dropped 2 bases, with 5 bases sitting between them. The CDR3 loop reads CASSVDSNYGYTF. The CDR3 DNA reads TGTGCCAGCAGCGTAGACAGCAACTATGGCTACACCTTC. Using reference TRBV9 and TRBJ1-2 for the parts outside the CDR3, the full variable domain is DSGVTQTPKHLITATGQRVTLRCSPRSGDLSVYWYQQSLDQGLQFLIQYYNGEERAKGNILERFSAQQFPDLHSELNLSSLELGDSALYFCASSVDSNYGYTFGSGTRLTVV.

This clone appeared a single time. The chain carries TRBV3-1 (or the pseudogene TRBV3-2) and TRBJ2-7, with 9 bases fitting TRBD1. Trimming took 5 bases from V and 10 from J; bases not matched to a gene: 6. Germline V gene sequence: CDR1 LGHDT, CDR2 YNNKEL (reference sequence). The CDR3 is made up of 12 amino acids. The CDR3 reads CASSIRDRVQYF. The CDR3 DNA follows: TGTGCCAGCAGCATCCGGGACAGGGTCCAGTACTTC.